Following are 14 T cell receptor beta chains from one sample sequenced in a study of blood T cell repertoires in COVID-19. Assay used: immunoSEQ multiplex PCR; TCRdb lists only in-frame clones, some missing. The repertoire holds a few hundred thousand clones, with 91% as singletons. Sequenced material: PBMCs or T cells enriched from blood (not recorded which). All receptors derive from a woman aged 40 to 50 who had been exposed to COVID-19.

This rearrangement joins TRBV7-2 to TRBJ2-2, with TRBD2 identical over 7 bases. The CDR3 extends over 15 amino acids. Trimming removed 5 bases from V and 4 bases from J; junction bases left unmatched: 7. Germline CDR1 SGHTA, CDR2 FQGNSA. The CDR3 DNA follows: TGTGCCAGCAGCCCCACTAGCGACAGCACCGGGGAGCTGTTTTTT. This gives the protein CASSPTSDSTGELFF.

The chain's CDR3 is CASSSGQGREQYF. The DNA for the CDR3 is TGTGCCAGCAGTAGCGGACAGGGAAGAGAGCAGTACTTC. The rearrangement uses TRBV12-3 or TRBV12-4 and TRBJ2-7, with TRBD1 identical over 8 bases. This CDR3 is built from 13 residues. The junction had 7 bases not matched to a gene; V was cut back by 5 bases and J by 7 bases.

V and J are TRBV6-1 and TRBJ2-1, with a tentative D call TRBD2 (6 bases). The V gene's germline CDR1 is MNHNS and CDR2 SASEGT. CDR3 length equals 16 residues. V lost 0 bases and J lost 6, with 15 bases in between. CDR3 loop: CASSEALNLGGNEQFF. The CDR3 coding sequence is TGTGCCAGCAGTGAAGCGCTCAACCTGGGGGGCAATGAGCAGTTCTTC.

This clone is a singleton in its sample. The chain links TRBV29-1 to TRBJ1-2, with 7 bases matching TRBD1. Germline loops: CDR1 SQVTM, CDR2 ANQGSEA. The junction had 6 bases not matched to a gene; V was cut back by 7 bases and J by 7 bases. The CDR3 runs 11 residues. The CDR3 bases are TGCAGCGCCCATGCAGGGGGTGGCTACACCTTC. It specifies CSAHAGGGYTF.

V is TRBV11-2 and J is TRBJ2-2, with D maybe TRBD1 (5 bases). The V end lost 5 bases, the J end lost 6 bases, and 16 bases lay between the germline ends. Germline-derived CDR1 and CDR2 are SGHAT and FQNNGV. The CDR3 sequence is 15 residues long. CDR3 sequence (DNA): TGTGCCAGCAGCGGACAACAGGTTGGCGCCGGGGAGCTGTTTTTT. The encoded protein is CASSGQQVGAGELFF.

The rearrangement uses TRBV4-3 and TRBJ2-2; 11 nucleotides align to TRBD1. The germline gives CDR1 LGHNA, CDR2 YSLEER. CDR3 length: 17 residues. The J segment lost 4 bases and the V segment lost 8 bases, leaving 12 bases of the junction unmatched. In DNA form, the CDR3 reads TGCGCCAGCTCACTAACCGGGACAGGGGGTTTCACCGGGGAGCTGTTTTTT. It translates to CASSLTGTGGFTGELFF.

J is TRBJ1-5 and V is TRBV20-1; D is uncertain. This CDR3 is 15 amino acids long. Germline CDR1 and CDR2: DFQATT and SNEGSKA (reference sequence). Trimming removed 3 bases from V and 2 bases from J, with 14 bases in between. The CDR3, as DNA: TGCAGTGCTAGTAGGAGTGTTGCAGGCAATCAGCCCCAGCATTTT. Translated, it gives CSASRSVAGNQPQHF.

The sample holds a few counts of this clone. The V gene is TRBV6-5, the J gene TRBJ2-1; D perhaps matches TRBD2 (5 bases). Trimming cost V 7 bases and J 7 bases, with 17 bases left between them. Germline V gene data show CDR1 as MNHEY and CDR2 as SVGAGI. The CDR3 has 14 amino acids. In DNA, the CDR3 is TGTGCCAGCATGGTAGGGCTGTGGGAGAATGAGCAGTTCTTC. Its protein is CASMVGLWENEQFF.

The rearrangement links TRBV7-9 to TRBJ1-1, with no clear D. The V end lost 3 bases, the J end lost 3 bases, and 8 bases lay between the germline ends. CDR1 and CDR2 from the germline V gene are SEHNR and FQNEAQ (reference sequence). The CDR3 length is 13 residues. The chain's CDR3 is CASSFAGYTEAFF. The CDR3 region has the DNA TGTGCCAGCAGCTTCGCAGGATACACTGAAGCTTTCTTT.

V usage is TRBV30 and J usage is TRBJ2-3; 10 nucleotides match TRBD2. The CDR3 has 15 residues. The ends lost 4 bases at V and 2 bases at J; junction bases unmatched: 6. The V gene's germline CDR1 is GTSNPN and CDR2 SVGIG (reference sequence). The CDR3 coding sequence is TGTGCCTGGAATCCTAGCGGGGGCCACACAGATACGCAGTATTTT. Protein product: CAWNPSGGHTDTQYF.

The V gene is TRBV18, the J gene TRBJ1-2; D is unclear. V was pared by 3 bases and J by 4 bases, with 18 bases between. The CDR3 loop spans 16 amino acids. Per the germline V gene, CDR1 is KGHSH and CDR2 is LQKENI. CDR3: CASSPTRTRDGYGYTF. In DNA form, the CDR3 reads TGTGCCAGCTCACCCACTCGGACTCGAGACGGCTATGGCTACACCTTC. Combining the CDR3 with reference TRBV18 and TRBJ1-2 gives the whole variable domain NAGVMQNPRHLVRRRGQEARLRCSPMKGHSHVYWYRQLPEEGLKFMVYLQKENIIDESGMPKERFSAEFPKEGPSILRIQQVVRGDSAAYFCASSPTRTRDGYGYTFGSGTRLTVV.

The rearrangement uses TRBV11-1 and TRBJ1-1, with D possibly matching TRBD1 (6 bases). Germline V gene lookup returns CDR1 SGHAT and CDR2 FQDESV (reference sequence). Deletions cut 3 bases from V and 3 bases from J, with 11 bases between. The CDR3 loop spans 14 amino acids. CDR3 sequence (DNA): TGTGCCAGCAGCTTTCCATACAGGGACACTGAAGCTTTCTTT. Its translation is CASSFPYRDTEAFF.

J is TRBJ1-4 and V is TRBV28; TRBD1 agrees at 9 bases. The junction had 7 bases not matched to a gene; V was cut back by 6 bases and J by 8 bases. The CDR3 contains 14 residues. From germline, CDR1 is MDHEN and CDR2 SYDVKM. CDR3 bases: TGTGCCAGCAGCTCACTAGGACAGGGGGAAAAACTGTTTTTT. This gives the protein CASSSLGQGEKLFF. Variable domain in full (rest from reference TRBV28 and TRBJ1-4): DVKVTQSSRYLVKRTGEKVFLECVQDMDHENMFWYRQDPGLGLRLIYFSYDVKMKEKGDIPEGYSVSREKKERFSLILESASTNQTSMYLCASSSLGQGEKLFFGSGTQLSVL.

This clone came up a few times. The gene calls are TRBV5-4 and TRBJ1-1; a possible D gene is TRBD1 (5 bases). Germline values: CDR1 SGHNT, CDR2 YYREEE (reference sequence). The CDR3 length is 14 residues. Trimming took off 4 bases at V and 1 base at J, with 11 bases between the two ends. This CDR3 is CASSPRGGNTEAFF. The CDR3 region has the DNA TGTGCCAGCAGCCCTAGGGGCGGGAACACTGAAGCTTTCTTT.